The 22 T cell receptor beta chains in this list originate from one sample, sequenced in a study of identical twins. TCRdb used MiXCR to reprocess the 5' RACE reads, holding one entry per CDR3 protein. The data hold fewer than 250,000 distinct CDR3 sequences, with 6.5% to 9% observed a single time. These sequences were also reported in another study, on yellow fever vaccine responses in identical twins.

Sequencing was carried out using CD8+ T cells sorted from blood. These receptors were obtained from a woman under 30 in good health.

The CDR3, as DNA: TGTGCCAGAGGAAGGGGGGGCGAATACAATGAGCAGTTCTTC. Translation gives CARGRGGEYNEQFF. V and J are TRBV2 and TRBJ2-1; possibly TRBD2 for D (7 bases). V was cut by 9 bases and J by 4 bases, with 16 bases left in between. The germline V gene has CDR1 SNHLY and CDR2 FYNNEI. CDR3 length: 14 residues.

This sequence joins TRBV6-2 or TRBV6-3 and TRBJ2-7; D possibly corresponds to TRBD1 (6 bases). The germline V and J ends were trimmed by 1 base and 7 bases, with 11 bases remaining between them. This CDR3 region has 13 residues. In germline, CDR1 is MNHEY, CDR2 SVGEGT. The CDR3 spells CASSYLTGWEQYV. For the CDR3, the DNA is TGTGCCAGCAGTTACTTAACAGGGTGGGAGCAGTACGTC.

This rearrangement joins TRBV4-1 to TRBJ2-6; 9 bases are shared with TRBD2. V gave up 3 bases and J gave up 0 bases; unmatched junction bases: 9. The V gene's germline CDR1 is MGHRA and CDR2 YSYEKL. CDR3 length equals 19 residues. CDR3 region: CASSHPRASGDSGANVLTF. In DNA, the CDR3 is TGCGCCAGCAGCCATCCTCGAGCTAGCGGGGACTCTGGGGCCAACGTCCTGACTTTC.

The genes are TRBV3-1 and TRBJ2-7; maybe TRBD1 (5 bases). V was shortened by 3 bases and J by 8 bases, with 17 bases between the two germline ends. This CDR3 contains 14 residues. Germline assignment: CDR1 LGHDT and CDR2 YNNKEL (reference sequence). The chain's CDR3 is CASSQYEDSIKQYF. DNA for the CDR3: TGTGCCAGCAGCCAGTACGAAGACAGCATCAAGCAGTACTTC.

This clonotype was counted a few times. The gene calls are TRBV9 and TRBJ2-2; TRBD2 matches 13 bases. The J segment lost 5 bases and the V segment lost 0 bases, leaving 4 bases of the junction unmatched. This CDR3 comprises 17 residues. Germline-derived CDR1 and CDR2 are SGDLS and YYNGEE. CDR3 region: CASSVAGTSGETGELFF. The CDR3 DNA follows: TGTGCCAGCAGCGTAGCTGGGACTAGCGGGGAAACCGGGGAGCTGTTTTTT.

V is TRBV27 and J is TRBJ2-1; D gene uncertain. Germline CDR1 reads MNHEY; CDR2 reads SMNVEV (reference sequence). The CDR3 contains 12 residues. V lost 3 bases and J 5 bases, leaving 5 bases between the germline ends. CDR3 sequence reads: CASSFKNNEQFF. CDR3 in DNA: TGTGCCAGCAGTTTTAAGAACAATGAGCAGTTCTTC.

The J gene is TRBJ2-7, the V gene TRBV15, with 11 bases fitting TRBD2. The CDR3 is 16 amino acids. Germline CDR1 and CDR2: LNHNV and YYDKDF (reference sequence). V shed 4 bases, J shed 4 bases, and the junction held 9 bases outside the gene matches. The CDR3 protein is CATSTVGTSGGYEQYF. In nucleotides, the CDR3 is TGTGCCACCAGCACGGTTGGGACTAGCGGAGGGTACGAGCAGTACTTC.

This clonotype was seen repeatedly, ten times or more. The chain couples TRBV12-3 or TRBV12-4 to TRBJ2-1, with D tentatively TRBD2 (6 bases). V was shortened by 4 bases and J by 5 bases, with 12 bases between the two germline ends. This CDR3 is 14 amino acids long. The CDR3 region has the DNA TGTGCCAGCAGTTCAGGAGGGCCGCACAATGAGCAGTTCTTC. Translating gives CASSSGGPHNEQFF.

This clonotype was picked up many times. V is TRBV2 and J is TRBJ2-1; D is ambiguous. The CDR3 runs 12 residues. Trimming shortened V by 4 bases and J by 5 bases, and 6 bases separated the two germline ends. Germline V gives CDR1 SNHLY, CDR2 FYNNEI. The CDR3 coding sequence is TGTGCCAGCAGTGTAGGAAACAATGAGCAGTTCTTC. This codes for CASSVGNNEQFF.

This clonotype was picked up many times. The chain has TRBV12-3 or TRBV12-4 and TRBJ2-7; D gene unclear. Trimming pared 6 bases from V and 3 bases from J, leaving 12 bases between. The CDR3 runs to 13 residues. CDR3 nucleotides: TGTGCCAGCAGCCCGCTACAAGGCTACGAGCAGTACTTC. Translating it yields CASSPLQGYEQYF.

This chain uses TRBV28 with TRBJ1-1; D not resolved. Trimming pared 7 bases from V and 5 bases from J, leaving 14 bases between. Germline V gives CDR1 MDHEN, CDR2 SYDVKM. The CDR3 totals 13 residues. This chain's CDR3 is CASTPRANTEAFF. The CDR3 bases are TGTGCCAGCACTCCGAGGGCGAATACTGAAGCTTTCTTT. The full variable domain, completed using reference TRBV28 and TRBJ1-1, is DVKVTQSSRYLVKRTGEKVFLECVQDMDHENMFWYRQDPGLGLRLIYFSYDVKMKEKGDIPEGYSVSREKKERFSLILESASTNQTSMYLCASTPRANTEAFFGQGTRLTVV.

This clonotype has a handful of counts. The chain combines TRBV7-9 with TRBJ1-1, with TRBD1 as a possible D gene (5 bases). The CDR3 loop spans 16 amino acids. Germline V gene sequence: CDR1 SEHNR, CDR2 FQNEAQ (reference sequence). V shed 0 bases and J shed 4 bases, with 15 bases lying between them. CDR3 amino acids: CASSLANQPGLTEAFF. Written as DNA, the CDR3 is TGTGCCAGCAGCTTAGCAAATCAACCGGGGCTCACTGAAGCTTTCTTT.

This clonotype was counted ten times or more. Written as DNA, the CDR3 is TGTGCCAGCAGTTACTCCAGTCGAGCGGGAGTAAACGAGCAGTACTTC. Residues: CASSYSSRAGVNEQYF. The chain is built from TRBV6-5 and TRBJ2-7; 8 positions agree with TRBD2. The CDR3 is made up of 16 amino acids. V shed 0 bases and J 5 bases; nucleotides not matched to a gene: 9. Per germline, CDR1 MNHEY and CDR2 SVGAGI.

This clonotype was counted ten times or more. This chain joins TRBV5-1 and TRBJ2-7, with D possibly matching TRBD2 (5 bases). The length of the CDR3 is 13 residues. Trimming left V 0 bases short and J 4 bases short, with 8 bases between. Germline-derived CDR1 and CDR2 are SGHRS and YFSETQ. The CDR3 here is CASSLEEGYEQYF. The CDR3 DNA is TGCGCCAGCAGCTTGGAAGAGGGATACGAGCAGTACTTC.

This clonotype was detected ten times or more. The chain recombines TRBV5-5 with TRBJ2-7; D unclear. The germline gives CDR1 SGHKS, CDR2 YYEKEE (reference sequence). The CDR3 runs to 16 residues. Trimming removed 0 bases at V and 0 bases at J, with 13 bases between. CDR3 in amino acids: CASSLEWGTSSYEQYV. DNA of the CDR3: TGTGCCAGCAGCTTGGAATGGGGAACAAGCTCCTACGAGCAGTACGTC.

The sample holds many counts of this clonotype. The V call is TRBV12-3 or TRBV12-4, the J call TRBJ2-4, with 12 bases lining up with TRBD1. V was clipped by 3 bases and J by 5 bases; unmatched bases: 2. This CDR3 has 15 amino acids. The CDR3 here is CASSFWDRGQNIQYF. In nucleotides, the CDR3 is TGTGCCAGCAGTTTCTGGGACAGGGGGCAAAACATTCAGTACTTC.

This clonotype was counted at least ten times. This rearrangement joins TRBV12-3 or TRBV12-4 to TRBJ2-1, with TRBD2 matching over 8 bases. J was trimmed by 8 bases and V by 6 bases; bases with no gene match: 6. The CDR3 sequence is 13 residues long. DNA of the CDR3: TGTGCCAGCAGCCCCCACGGGAGGGATGAGCAGTTCTTC. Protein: CASSPHGRDEQFF.

The CDR3 reads CASSSRDRGFHEQYF. The CDR3 DNA reads as TGTGCCAGCAGTTCCCGGGACAGGGGATTCCACGAGCAGTACTTC. The rearrangement links TRBV12-3 or TRBV12-4 to TRBJ2-7, with 10 nucleotides matching TRBD1. V trimming: 4 bases; J trimming: 5 bases; junction bases outside the gene matches: 8. The CDR3 contains 15 residues.

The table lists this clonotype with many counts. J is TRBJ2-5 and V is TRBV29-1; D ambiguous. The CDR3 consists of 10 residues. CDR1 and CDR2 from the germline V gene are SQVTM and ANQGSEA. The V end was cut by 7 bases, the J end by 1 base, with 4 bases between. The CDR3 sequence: CSATQETQYF. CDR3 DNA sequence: TGCAGCGCCACCCAAGAGACCCAGTACTTC. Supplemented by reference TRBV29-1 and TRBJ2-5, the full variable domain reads SAVISQKPSRDICQRGTSLTIQCQVDSQVTMMFWYRQQPGQSLTLIATANQGSEATYESGFVIDKFPISRPNLTFSTLTVSNMSPEDSSIYLCSATQETQYFGPGTRLLVL.

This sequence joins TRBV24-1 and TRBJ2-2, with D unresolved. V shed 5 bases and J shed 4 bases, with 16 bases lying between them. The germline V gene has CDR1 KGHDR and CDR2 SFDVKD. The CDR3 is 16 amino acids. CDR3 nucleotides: TGTGCCACCAGTGGTAATCCCCGGGCCGTCACCGGGGAGCTGTTTTTT. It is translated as CATSGNPRAVTGELFF.

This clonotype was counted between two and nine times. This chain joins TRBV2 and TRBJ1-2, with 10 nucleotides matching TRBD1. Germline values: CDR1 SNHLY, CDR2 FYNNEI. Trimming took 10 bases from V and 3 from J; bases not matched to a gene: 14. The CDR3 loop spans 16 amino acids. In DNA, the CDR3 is TGTGCCATCGTCAGGCTGGACAGGGGGATTGACTATGGCTACACCTTC. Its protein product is CAIVRLDRGIDYGYTF.

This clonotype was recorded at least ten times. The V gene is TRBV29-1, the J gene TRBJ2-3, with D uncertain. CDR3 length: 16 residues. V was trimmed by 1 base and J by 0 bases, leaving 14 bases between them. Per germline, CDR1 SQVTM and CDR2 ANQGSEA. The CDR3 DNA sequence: TGCAGCGTTGAAGTAGCCGGGTTAGCTAGCACAGATACGCAGTATTTT. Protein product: CSVEVAGLASTDTQYF.